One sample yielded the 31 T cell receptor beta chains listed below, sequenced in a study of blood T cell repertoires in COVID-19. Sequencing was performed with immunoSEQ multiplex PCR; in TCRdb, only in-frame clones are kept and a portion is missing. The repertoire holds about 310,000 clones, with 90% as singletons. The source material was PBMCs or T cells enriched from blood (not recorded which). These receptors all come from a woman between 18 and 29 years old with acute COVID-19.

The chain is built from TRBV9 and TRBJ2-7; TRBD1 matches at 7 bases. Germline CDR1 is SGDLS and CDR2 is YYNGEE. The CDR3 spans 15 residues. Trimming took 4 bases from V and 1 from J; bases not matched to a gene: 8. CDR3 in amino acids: CASSPGDSPSYEQYF. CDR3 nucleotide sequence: TGTGCCAGCAGCCCAGGGGACAGCCCTTCCTACGAGCAGTACTTC.

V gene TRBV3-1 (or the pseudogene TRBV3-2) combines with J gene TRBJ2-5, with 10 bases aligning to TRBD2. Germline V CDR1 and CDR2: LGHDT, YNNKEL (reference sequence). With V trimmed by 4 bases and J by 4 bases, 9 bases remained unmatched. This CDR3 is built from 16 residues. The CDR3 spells CASSRDLAGVGETQYF. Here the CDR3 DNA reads TGTGCCAGCAGCCGGGATCTAGCGGGAGTTGGAGAGACCCAGTACTTC.

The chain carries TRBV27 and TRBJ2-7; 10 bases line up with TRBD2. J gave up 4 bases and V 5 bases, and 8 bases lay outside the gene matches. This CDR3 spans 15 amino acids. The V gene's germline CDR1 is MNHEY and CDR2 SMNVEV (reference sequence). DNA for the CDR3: TGTGCCAGCAGTGCCAGTAGCGGGAGGCGTTACGAGCAGTACTTC. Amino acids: CASSASSGRRYEQYF.

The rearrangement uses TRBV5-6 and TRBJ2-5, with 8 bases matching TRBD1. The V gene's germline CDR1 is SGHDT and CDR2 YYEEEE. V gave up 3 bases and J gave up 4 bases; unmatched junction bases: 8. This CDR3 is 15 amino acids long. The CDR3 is CASSSGQGAGETQYF. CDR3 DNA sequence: TGTGCCAGCAGCTCGGGGCAGGGGGCAGGAGAGACCCAGTACTTC.

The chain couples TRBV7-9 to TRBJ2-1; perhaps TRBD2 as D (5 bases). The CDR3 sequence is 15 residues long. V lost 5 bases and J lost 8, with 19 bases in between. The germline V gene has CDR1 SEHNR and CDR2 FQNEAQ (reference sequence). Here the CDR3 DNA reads TGTGCCAGCAGCCGGGTGGAGGACGTGATCGATGAGCAGTTCTTC. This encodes CASSRVEDVIDEQFF.

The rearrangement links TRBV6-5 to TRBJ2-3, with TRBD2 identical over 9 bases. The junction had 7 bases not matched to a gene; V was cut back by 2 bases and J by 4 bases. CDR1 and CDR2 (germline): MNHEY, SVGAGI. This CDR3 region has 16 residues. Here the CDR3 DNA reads TGTGCCAGCAGTTACCCGACTAGCGGAGGACCAGATACGCAGTATTTT. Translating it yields CASSYPTSGGPDTQYF.

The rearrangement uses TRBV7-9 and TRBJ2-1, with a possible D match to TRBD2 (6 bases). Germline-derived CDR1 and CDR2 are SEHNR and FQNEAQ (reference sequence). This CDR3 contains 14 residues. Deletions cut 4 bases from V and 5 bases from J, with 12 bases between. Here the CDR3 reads CASSSGARNNEQFF. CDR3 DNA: TGTGCCAGCAGCTCGGGAGCGAGGAACAATGAGCAGTTCTTC.

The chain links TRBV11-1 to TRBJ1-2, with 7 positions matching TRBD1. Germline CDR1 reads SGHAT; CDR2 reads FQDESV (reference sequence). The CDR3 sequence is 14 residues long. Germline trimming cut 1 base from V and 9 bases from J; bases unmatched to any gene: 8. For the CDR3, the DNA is TGTGCCAGCAGCTTAGGTGAACAGGGGCCAAGCTACACCTTC. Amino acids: CASSLGEQGPSYTF.

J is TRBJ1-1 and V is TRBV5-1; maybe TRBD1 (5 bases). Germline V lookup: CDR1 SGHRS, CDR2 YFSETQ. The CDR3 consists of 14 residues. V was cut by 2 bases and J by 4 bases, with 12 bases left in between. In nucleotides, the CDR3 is TGCGCCAGCAGCTTTAGTCAGGGTAGCACTGAAGCTTTCTTT. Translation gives CASSFSQGSTEAFF.

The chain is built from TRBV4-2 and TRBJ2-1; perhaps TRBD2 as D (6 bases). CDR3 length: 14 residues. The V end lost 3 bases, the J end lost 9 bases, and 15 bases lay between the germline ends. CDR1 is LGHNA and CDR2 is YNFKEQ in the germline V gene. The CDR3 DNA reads TGTGCCAGCAGCCAGGACCCGGGAGTGGTTGAGCAGTTCTTC. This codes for CASSQDPGVVEQFF.

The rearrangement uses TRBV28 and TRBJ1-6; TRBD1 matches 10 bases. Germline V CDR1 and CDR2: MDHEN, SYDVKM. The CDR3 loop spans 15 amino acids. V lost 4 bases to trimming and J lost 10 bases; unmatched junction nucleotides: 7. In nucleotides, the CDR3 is TGTGCCAGCAGTTCCGGACAGGGGGGGAGATCACCCCTCCACTTT. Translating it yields CASSSGQGGRSPLHF.

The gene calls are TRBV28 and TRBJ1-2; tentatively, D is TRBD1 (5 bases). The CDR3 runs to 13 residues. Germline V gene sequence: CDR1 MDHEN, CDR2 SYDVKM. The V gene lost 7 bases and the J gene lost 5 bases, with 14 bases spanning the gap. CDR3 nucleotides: TGTGCCAGCACCCTGGGGAGGGGTTATGGCTACACCTTC. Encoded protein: CASTLGRGYGYTF.

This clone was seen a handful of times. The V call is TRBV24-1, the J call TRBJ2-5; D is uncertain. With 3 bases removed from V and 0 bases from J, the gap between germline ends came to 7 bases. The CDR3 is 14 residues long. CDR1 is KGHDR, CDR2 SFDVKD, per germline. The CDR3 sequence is CATSDTANQETQYF. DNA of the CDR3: TGTGCCACCAGTGATACAGCTAACCAAGAGACCCAGTACTTC.

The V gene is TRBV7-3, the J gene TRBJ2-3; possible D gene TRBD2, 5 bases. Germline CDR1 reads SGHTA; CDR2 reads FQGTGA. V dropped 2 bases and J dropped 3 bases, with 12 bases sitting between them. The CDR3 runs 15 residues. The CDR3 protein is CASSLWSGGTDTQYF. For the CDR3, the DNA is TGTGCCAGCAGCTTATGGTCTGGCGGGACAGATACGCAGTATTTT.

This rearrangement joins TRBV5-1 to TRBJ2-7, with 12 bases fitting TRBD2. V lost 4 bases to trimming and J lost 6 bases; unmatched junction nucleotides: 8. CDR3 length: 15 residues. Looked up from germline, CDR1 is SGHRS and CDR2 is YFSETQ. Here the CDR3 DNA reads TGCGCCAGCAGCCCGAGACTAGCGGGAGAGGGCGAGCAGTACTTC. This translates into CASSPRLAGEGEQYF. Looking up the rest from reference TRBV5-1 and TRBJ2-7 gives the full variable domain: KAGVTQTPRYLIKTRGQQVTLSCSPISGHRSVSWYQQTPGQGLQFLFEYFSETQRNKGNFPGRFSGRQFSNSRSEMNVSTLELGDSALYLCASSPRLAGEGEQYFGPGTRLTVT.

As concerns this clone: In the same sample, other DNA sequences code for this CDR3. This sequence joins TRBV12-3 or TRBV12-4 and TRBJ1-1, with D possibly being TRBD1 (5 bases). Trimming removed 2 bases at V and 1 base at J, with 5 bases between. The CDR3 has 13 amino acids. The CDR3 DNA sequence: TGTGCCAGCAGTTTAACAGGGAACACTGAAGCTTTCTTT. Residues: CASSLTGNTEAFF.

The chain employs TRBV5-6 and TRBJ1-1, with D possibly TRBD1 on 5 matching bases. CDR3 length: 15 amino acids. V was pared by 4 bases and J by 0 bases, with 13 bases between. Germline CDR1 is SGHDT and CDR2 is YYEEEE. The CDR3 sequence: CASSAGGRMNTEAFF. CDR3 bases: TGTGCCAGCAGCGCGGGGGGACGGATGAACACTGAAGCTTTCTTT.

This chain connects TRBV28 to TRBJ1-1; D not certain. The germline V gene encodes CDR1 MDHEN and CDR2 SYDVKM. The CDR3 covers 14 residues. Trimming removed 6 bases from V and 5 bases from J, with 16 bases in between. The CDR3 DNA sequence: TGTGCCAGCAGCCAAGGAGGGCGAGGAACTGAAGCTTTCTTT. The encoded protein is CASSQGGRGTEAFF.

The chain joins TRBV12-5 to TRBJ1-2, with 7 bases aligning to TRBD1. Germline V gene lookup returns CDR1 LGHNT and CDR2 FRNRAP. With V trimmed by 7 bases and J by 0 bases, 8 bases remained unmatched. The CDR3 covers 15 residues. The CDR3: CASAIGTAPNYGYTF. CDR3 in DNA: TGTGCTAGTGCCATAGGGACAGCCCCTAACTATGGCTACACCTTC.

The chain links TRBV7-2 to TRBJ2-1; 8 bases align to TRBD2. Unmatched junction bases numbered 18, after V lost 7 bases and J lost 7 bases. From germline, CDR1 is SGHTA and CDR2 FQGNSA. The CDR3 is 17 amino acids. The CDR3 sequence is CASNRNPPGGPENEQFF. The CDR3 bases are TGTGCCAGCAACCGCAACCCCCCGGGAGGGCCTGAGAATGAGCAGTTCTTC.

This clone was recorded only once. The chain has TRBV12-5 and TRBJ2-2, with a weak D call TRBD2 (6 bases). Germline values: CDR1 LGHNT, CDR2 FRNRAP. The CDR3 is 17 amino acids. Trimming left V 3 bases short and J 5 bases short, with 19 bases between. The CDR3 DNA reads TGTGCTAGTGGTTTCGGCTCTACCGCTAGCGTGACCGGGGAGCTGTTTTTT. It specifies CASGFGSTASVTGELFF.

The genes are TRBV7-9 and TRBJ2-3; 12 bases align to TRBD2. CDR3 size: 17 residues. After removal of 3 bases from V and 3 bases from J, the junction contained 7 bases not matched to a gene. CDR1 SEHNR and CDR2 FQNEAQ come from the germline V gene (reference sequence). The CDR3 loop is CASSFYLTSGRTDTQYF. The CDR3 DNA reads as TGTGCCAGCAGCTTTTATCTGACTAGCGGGAGAACAGATACGCAGTATTTT.

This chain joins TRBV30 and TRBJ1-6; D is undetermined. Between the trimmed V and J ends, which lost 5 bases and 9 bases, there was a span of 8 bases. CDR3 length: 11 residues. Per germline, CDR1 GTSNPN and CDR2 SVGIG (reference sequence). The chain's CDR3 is CAWRQGSPLHF. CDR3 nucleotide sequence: TGTGCCTGGCGACAAGGTTCACCCCTCCACTTT.

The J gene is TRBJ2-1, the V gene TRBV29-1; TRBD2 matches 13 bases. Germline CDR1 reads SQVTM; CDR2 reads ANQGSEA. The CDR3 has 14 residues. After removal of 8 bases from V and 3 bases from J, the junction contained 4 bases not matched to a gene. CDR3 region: CSSLAGGNYNEQFF. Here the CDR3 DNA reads TGCAGCTCACTAGCGGGAGGGAACTACAATGAGCAGTTCTTC.

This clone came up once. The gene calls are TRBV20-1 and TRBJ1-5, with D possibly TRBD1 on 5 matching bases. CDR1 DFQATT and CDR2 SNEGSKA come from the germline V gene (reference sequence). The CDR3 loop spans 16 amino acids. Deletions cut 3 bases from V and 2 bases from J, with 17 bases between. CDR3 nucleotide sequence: TGCAGTGCTAGTCTGAGGGGTCGGGAGGGCAATCAGCCCCAGCATTTT. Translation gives CSASLRGREGNQPQHF.

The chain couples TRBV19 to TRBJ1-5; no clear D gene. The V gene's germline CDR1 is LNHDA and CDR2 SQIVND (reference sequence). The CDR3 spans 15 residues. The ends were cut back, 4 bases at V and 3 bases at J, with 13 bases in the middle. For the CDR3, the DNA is TGTGCCAGTAGTACAGTGGGGAGGGACAATCAGCCCCAGCATTTT. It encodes CASSTVGRDNQPQHF.

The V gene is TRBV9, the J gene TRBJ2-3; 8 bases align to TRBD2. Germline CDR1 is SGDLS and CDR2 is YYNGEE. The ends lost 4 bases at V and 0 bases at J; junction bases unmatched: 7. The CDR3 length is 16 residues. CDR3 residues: CASSPRGDVSTDTQYF. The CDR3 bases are TGTGCCAGCAGCCCGCGGGGGGATGTAAGCACAGATACGCAGTATTTT.

The CDR3 loop is CASSLVNSLREQYF. In DNA, the CDR3 is TGTGCCAGCAGTTTAGTCAACAGTCTACGGGAGCAGTACTTC. J is TRBJ2-7 and V is TRBV27; unclear D gene. The CDR3 runs 14 residues. The V end was cut by 2 bases, the J end by 7 bases, with 15 bases between. The germline V gene has CDR1 MNHEY and CDR2 SMNVEV (reference sequence).

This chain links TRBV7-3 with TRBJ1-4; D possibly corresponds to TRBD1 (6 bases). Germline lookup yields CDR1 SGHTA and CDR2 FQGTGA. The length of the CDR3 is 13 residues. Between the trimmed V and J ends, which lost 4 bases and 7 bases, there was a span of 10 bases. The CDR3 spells CASSSRGGEKLFF. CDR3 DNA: TGTGCCAGCAGCTCTAGAGGGGGTGAAAAACTGTTTTTT.

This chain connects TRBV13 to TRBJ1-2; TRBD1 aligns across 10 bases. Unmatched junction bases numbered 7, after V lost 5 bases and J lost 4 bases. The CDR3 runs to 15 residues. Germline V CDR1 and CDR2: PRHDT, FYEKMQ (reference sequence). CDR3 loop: CASSVDRGRGYGYTF. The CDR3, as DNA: TGTGCCAGCAGCGTCGACAGGGGGCGCGGCTATGGCTACACCTTC.

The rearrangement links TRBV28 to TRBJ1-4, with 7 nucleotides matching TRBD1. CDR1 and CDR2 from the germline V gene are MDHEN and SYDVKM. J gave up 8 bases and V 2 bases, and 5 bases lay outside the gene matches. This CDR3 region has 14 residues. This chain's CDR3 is CASSLRDSKEKLFF. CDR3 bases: TGTGCCAGCAGTTTAAGGGACAGTAAAGAAAAACTGTTTTTT.